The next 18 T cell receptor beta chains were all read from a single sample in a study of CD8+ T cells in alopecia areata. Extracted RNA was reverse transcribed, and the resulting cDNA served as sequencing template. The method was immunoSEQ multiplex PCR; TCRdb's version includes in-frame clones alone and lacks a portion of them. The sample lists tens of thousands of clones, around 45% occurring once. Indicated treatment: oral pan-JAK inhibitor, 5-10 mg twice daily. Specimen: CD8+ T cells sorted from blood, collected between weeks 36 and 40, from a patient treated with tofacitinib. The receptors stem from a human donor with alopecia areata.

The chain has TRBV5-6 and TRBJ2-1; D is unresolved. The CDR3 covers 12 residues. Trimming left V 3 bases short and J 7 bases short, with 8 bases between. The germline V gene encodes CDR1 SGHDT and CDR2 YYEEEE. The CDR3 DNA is TGTGCCAGCAGCTCCGGTGGGAATGAGCAGTTCTTC. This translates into CASSSGGNEQFF.

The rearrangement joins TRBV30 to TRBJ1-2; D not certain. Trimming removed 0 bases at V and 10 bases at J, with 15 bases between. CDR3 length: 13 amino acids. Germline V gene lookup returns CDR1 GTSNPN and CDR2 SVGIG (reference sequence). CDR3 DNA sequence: TGTGCCTGGAGTGTAAGAGCTTTCGCGGACTACACCTTC. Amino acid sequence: CAWSVRAFADYTF. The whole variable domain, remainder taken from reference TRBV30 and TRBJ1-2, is SQTIHQWPATLVQPVGSPLSLECTVEGTSNPNLYWYRQAAGRGLQLLFYSVGIGQISSEVPQNLSASRPQDRQFILSSKKLLLSDSGFYLCAWSVRAFADYTFGSGTRLTVV.

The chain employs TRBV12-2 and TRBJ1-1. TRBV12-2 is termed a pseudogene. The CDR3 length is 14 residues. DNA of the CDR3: TGTGCAAGTCGCCTTCGTGGGGGTGGCACTGAAGCTTTCTTT. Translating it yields CASRLRGGGTEAFF.

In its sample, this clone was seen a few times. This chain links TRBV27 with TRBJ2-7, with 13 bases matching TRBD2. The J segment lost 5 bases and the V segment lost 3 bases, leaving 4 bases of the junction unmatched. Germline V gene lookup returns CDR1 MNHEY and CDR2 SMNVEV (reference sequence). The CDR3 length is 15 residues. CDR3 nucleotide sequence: TGTGCCAGCAGTTTCGGACTAGCGGGAGCCCACGAGCAGTACTTC. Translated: CASSFGLAGAHEQYF.

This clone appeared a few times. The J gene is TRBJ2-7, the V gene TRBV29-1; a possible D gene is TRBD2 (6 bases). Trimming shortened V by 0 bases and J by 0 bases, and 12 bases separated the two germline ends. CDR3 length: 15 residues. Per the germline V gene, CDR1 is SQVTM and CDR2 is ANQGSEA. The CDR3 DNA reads TGCAGCGTTGAAGATCGGGGAGGCACCTCCTACGAGCAGTACTTC. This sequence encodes CSVEDRGGTSYEQYF.

The CDR3 sequence is CASTGTIWNQPQHF. The CDR3 DNA reads as TGTGCCAGCACTGGGACTATATGGAATCAGCCCCAGCATTTT. The rearrangement joins TRBV6-6 to TRBJ1-5; D perhaps matches TRBD1 (5 bases). The CDR3 runs to 14 residues. In germline, CDR1 is MNHNY, CDR2 SVGAGI (reference sequence). The germline V and J ends were trimmed by 7 bases and 4 bases, with 14 bases remaining between them.

In nucleotides, the CDR3 is TGTGCCTGGAGCCACGGGTCGAACACCGGGGAGCTGTTTTTT. It codes for CAWSHGSNTGELFF. V gene TRBV30 combines with J gene TRBJ2-2; D remains unclear. V lost 3 bases and J lost 0, with 8 bases in between. Germline CDR1 GTSNPN, CDR2 SVGIG (reference sequence). The CDR3 runs 14 residues.

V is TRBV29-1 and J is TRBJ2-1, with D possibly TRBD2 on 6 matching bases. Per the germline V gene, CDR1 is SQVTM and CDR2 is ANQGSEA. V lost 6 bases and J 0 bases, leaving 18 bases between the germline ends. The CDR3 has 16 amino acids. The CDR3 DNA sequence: TGCAGCGTCCCCAATCGGGCGGGGATCTCCTACAATGAGCAGTTCTTC. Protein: CSVPNRAGISYNEQFF.

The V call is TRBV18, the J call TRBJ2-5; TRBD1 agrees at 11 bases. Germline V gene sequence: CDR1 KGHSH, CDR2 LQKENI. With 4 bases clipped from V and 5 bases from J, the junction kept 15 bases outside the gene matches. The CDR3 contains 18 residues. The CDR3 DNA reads TGTGCCAGCTCACTCCCGCCGGACAGGGGGCCGATTGAGGAGACCCAGTACTTC. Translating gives CASSLPPDRGPIEETQYF.

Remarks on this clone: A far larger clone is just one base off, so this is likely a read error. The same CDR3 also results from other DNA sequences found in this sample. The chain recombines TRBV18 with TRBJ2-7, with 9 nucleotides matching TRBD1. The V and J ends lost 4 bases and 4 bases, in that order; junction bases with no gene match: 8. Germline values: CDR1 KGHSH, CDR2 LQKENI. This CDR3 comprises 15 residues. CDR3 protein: CASSQGQGPPYEQYF. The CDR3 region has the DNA TGTGCCAGCTCACAGGGACAGGGCCCCCCTTACGAGCAGTACTTC.

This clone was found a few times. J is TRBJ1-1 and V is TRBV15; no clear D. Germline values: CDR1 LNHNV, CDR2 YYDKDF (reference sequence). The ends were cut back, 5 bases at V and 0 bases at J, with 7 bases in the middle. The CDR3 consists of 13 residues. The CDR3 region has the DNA TGTGCCACCAGCCCCAAACTGAACACTGAAGCTTTCTTT. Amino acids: CATSPKLNTEAFF.

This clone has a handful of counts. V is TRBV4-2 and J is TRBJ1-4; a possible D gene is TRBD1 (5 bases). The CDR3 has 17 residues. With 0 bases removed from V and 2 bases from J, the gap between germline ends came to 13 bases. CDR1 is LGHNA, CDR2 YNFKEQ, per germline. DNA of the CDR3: TGTGCCAGCAGCCAAGAGGTTGTGGGACCGACTAATGAAAAACTGTTTTTT. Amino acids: CASSQEVVGPTNEKLFF.

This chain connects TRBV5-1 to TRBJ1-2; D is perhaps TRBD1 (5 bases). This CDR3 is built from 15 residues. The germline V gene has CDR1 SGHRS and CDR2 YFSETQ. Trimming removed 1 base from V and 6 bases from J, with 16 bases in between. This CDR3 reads CASSLLISREDGYTF. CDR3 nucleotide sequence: TGCGCCAGCAGCTTGCTTATTTCCAGGGAAGATGGCTACACCTTC.

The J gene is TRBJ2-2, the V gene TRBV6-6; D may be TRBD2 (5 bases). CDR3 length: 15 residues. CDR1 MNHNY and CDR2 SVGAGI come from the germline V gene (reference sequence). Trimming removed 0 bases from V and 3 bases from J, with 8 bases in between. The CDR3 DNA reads TGTGCCAGCAGTTACTCGCGCGGGTACACCGGGGAGCTGTTTTTT. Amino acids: CASSYSRGYTGELFF.

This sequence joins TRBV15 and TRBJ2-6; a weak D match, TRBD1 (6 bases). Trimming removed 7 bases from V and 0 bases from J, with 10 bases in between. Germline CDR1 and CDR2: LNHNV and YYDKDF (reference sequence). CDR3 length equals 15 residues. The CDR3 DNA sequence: TGTGCCACCAAAACAGGGAGCTCTGGGGCCAACGTCCTGACTTTC. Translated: CATKTGSSGANVLTF.

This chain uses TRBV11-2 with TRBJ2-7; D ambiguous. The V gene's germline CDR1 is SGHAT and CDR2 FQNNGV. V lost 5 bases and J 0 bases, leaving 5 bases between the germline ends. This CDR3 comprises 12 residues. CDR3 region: CASSVSSYEQYF. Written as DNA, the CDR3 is TGTGCCAGCAGCGTTAGCTCCTACGAGCAGTACTTC.

The CDR3 sequence is CASSSPQHF. CDR3 sequence (DNA): TGTGCCAGCAGTTCCCCGCAGCATTTT. The chain combines TRBV6-1 with TRBJ1-5; D is unresolved. This CDR3 spans 9 amino acids. Germline assignment: CDR1 MNHNS and CDR2 SASEGT. V was trimmed by 5 bases and J by 13 bases, leaving 6 bases between them.

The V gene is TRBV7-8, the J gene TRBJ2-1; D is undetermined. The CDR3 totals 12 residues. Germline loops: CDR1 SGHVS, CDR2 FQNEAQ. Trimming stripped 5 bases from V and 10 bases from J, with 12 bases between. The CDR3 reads CASSPELPEQFF. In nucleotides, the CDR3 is TGTGCCAGCAGCCCGGAATTGCCCGAGCAGTTCTTC.